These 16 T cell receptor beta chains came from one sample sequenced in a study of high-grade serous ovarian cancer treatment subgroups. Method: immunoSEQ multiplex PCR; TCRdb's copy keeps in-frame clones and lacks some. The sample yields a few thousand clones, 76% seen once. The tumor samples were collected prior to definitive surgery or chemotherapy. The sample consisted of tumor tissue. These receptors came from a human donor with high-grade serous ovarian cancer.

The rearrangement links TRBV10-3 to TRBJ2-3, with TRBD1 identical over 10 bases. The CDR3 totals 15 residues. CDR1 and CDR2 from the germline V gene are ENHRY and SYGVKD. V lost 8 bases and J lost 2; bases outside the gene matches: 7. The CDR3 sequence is CAIAGTGAITDTQYF. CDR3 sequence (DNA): TGTGCCATCGCCGGGACAGGGGCTATCACAGATACGCAGTATTTT.

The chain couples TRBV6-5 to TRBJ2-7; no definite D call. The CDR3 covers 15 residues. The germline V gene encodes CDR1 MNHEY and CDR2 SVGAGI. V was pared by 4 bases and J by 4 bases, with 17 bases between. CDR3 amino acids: CASSSGPAWAYEQYF. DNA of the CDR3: TGTGCCAGCAGTTCCGGGCCCGCCTGGGCTTACGAGCAGTACTTC.

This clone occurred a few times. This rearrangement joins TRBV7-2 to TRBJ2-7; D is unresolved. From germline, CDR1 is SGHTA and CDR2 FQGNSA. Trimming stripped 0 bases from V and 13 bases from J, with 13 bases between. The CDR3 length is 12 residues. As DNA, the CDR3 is TGTGCCAGCAGCTTAGCGCGACAAGTCAGTTACTTC. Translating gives CASSLARQVSYF.

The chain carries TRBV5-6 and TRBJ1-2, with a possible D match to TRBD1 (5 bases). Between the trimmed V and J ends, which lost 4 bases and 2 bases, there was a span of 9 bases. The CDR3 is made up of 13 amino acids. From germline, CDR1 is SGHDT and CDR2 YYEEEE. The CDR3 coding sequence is TGTGCCAGCAGCCACGGGGGGAACTATGGCTACACCTTC. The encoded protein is CASSHGGNYGYTF.

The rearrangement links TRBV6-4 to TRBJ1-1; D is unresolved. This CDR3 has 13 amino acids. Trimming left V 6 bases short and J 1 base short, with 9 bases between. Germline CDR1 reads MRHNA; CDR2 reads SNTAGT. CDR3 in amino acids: CASSWTANTEAFF. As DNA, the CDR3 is TGTGCCAGCAGCTGGACGGCGAACACTGAAGCTTTCTTT.

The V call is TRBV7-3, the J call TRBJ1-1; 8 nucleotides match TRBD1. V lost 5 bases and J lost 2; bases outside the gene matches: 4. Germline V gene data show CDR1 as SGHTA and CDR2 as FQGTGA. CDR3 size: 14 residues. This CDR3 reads CASSAGQGNTEAFF. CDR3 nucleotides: TGTGCCAGCAGCGCCGGACAGGGTAACACTGAAGCTTTCTTT.

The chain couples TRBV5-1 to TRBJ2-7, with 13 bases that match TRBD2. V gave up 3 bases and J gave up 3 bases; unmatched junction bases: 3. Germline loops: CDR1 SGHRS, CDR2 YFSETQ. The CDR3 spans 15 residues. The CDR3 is CASSSGTSGNYEQYF. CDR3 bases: TGCGCCAGCAGCTCCGGGACTAGCGGGAACTACGAGCAGTACTTC.

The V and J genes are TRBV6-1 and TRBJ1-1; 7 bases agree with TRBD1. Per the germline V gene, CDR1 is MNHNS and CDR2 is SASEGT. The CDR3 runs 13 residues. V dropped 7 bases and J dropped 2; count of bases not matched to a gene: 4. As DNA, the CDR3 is TGTGCCAGCACCCTAGGGGGCAACACTGAAGCTTTCTTT. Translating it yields CASTLGGNTEAFF.

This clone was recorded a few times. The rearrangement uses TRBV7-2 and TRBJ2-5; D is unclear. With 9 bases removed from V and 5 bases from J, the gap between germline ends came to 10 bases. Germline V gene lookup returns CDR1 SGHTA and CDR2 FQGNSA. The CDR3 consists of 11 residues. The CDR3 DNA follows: TGTGCCAGTAGTGGGCAGGAGACCCAGTACTTC. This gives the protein CASSGQETQYF.

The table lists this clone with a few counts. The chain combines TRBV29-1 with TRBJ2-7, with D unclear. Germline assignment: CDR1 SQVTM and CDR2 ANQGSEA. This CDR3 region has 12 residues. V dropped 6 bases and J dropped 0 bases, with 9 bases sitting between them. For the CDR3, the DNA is TGCAGCGTCCACACGAGCTCCTACGAGCAGTACTTC. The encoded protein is CSVHTSSYEQYF.

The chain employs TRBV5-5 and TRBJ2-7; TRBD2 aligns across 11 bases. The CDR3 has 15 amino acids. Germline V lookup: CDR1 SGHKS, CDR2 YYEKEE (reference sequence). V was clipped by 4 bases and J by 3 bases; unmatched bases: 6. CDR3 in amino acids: CASSTGTSGYYEQYF. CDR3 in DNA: TGTGCCAGCAGCACCGGGACTAGCGGTTACTACGAGCAGTACTTC.

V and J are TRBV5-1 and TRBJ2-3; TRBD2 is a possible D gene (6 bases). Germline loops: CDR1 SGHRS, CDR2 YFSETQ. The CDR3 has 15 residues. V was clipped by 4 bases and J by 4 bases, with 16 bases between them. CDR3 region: CASSEQLGGADTQYF. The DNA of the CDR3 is TGCGCCAGCAGCGAGCAACTAGGCGGGGCAGATACGCAGTATTTT.

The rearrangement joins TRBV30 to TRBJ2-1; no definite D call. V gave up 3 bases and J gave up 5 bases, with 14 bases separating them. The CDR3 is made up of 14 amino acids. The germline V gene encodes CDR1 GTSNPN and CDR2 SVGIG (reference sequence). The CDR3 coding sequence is TGTGCCTGGAGAAGCGTCGACGGTGACAATGAGCAGTTCTTC. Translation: CAWRSVDGDNEQFF.

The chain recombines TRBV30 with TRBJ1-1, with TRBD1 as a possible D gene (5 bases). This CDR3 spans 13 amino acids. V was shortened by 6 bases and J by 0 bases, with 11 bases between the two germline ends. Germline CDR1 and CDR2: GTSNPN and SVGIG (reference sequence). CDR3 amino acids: CACGRQLNTEAFF. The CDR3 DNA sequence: TGTGCCTGCGGAAGACAGCTGAACACTGAAGCTTTCTTT.

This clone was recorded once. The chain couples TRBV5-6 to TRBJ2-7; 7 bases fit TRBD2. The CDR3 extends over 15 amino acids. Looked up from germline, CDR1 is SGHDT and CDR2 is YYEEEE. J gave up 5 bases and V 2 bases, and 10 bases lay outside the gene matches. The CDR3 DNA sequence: TGTGCCAGCAGCTTCGCGGCTAGCGGACCCCACGAGCAGTACTTC. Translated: CASSFAASGPHEQYF.

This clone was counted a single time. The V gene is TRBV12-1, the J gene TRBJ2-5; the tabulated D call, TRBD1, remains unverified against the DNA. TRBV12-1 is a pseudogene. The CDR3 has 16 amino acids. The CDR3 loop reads CASSPGQGGVRETQYF. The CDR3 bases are TGTGCCAGCAGCCCCGGACAGGGAGGTGTTAGGGAGACCCAGTACTTC.